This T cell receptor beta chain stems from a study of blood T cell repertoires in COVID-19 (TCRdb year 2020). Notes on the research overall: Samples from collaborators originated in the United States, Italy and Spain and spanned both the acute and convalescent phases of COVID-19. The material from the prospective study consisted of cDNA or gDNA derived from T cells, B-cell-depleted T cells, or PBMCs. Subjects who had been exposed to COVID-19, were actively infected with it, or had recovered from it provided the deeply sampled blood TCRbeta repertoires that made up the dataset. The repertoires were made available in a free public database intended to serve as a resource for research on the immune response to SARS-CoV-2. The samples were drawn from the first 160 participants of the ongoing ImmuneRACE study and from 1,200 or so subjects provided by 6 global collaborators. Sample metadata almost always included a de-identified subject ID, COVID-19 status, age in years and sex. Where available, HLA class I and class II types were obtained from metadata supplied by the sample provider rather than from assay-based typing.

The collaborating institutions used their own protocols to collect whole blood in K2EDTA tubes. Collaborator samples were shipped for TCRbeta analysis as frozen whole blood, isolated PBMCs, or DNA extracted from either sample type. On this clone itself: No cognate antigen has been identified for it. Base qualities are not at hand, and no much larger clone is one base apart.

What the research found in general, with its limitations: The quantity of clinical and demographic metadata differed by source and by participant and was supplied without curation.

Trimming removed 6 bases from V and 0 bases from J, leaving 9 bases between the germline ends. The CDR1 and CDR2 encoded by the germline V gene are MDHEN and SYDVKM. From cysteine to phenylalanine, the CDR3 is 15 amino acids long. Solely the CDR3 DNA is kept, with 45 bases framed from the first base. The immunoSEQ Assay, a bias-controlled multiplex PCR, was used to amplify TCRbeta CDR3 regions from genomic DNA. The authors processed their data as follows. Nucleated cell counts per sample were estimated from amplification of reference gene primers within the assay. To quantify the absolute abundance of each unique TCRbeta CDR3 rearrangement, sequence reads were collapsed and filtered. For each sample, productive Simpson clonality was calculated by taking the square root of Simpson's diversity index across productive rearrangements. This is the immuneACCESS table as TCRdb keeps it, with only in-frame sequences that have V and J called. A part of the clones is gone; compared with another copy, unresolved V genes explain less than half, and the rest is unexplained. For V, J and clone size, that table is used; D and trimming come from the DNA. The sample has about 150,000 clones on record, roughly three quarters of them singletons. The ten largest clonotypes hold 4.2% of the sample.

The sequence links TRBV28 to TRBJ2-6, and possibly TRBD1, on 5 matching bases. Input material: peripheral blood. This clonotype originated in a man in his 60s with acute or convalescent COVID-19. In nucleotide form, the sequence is TGTGCCAGCAGCCGAGACAGCTCTGGGGCCAACGTCCTGACTTTC. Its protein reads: CASSRDSSGANVLTF. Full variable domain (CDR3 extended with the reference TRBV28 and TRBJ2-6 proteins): DVKVTQSSRYLVKRTGEKVFLECVQDMDHENMFWYRQDPGLGLRLIYFSYDVKMKEKGDIPEGYSVSREKKERFSLILESASTNQTSMYLCASSRDSSGANVLTFGAGSRLTVL.